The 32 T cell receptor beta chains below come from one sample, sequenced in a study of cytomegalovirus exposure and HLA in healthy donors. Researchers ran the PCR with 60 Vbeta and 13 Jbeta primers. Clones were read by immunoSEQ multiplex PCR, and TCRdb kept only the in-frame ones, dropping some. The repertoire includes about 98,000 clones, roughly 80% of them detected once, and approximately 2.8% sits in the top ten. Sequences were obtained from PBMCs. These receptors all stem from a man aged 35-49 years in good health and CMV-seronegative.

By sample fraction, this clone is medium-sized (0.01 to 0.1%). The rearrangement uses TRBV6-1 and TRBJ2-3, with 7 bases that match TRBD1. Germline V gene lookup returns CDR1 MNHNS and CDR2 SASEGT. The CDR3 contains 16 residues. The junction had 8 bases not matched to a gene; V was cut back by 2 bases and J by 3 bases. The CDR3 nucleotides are TGTGCCAGCAGTGAAAGCGTAGTCAGGGGGACAGATACGCAGTATTTT. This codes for CASSESVVRGTDTQYF.

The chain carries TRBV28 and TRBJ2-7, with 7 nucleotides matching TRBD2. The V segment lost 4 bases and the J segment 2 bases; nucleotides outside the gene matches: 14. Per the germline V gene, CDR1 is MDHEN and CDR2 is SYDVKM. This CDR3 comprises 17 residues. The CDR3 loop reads CASSSGGLPLITYEQYF. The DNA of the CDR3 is TGTGCCAGCAGTTCGGGGGGACTTCCCCTCATAACCTACGAGCAGTACTTC.

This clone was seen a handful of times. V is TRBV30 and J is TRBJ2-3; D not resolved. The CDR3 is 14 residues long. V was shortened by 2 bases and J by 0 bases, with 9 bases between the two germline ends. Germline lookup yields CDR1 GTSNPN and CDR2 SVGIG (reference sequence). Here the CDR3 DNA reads TGTGCCTGGAGTCGACGGGTAAGCACAGATACGCAGTATTTT. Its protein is CAWSRRVSTDTQYF.

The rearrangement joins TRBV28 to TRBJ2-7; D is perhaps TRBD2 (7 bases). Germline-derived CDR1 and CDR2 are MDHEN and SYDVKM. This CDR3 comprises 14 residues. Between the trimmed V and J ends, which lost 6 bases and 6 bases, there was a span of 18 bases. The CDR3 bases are TGTGCCAGCAGCAACTCGGGGGGCTCGGGCGAGCAGTACTTC. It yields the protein CASSNSGGSGEQYF.

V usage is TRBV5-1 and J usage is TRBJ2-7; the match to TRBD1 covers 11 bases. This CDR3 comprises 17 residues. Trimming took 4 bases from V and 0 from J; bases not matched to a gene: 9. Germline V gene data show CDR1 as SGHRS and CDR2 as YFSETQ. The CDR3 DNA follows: TGCGCCAGCAGCCCTGGACAGGGGGCCCTCAGCTCCTACGAGCAGTACTTC. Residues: CASSPGQGALSSYEQYF.

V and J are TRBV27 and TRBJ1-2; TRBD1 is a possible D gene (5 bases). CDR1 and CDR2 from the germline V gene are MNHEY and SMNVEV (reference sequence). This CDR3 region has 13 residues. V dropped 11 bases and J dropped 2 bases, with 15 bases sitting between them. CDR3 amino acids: CASRTHVNYGYTF. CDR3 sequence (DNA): TGTGCCTCCCGGACACATGTCAACTATGGCTACACCTTC.

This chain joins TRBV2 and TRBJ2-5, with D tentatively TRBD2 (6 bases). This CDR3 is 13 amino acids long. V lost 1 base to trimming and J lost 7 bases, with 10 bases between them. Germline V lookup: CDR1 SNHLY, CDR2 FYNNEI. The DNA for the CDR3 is TGTGCCAGCAGTGAAGGGGGACTGGCGACCCAGTACTTC. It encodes CASSEGGLATQYF.

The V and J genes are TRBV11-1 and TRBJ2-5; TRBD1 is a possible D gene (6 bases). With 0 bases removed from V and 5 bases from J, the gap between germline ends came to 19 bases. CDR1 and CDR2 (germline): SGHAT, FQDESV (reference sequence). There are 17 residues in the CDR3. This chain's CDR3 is CASSLALGDTFAETQYF. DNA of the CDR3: TGTGCCAGCAGCTTAGCGCTAGGGGACACCTTTGCGGAGACCCAGTACTTC.

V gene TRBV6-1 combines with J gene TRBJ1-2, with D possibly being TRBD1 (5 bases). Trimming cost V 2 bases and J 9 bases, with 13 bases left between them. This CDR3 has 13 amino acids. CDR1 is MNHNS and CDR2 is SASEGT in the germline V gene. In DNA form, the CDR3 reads TGTGCCAGCAGTGAAATAAGGGGTCCGCGCTACACCTTC. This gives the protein CASSEIRGPRYTF.

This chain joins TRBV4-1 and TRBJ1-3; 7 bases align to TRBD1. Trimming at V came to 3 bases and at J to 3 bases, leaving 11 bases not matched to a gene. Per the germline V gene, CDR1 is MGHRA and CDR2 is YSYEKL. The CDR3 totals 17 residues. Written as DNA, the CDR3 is TGCGCCAGCAGCCATTCAACACAGGGGAGCTATGGAAACACCATATATTTT. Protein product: CASSHSTQGSYGNTIYF.

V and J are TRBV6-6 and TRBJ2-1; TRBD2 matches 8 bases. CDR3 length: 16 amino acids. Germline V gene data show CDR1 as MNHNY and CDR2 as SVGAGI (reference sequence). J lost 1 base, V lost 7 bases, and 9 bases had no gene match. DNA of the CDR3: TGTGCCAGCACCCGCCCCGGGGGGGCGTCCTACAATGAGCAGTTCTTC. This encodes CASTRPGGASYNEQFF.

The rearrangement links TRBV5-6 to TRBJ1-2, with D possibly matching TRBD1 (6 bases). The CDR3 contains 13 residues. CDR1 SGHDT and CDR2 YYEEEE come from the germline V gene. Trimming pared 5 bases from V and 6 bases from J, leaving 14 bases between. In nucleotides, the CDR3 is TGTGCCAGCAGAAGCAGGGGAGAGGATGGCTACACCTTC. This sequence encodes CASRSRGEDGYTF.

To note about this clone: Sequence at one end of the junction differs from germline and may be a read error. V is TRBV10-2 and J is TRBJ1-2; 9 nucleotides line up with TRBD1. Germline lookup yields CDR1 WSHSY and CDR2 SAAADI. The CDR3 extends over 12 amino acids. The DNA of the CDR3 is TGCGCCGGCAGGACAGGGGACTATGGCTACACCTTC. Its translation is CAGRTGDYGYTF.

The chain's CDR3 is CASSLERDSTYEQYF. CDR3 nucleotides: TGTGCCAGCAGCTTAGAAAGGGACAGTACCTACGAGCAGTACTTC. This chain connects TRBV7-2 to TRBJ2-7; TRBD1 agrees at 7 bases. Germline-derived CDR1 and CDR2 are SGHTA and FQGNSA. This CDR3 spans 15 amino acids. The ends lost 1 base at V and 2 bases at J; junction bases unmatched: 5.

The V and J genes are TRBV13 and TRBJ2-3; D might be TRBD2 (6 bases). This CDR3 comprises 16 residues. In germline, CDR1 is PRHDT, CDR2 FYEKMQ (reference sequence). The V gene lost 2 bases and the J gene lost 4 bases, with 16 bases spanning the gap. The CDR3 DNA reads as TGTGCCAGCAGCTTAAAATCGGGGGAGTGGGCAGATACGCAGTATTTT. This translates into CASSLKSGEWADTQYF.

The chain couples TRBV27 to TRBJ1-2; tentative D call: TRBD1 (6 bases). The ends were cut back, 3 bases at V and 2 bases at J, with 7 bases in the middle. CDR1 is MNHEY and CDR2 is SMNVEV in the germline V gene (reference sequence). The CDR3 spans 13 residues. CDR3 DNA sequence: TGTGCCAGCAGTTTTGACAGGAACTATGGCTACACCTTC. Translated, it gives CASSFDRNYGYTF.

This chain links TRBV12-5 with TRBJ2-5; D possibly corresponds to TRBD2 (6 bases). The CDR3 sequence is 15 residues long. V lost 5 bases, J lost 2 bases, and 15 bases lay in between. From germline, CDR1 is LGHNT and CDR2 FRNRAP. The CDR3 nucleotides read TGTGCTAGTGGTGCATTGTCTAGCGAGCAAGAGACCCAGTACTTC. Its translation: CASGALSSEQETQYF.

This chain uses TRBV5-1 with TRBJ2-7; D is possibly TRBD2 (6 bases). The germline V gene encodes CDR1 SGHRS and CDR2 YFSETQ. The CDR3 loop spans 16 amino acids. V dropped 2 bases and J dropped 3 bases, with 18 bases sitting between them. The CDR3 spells CASSFRDSKPFYEQYF. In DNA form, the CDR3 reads TGCGCCAGCAGCTTCCGGGACTCCAAACCCTTCTACGAGCAGTACTTC.

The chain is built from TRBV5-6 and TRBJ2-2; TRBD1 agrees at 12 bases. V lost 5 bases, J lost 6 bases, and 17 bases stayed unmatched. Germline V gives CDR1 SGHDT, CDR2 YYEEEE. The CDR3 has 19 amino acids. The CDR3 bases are TGTGCCAGCAGTTACCTGACCGGGACAGGGGGCGCGATGCCCGGGGAGCTGTTTTTT. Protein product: CASSYLTGTGGAMPGELFF.

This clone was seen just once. The CDR3 loop is CASSPPTAYEQYF. The CDR3 region has the DNA TGTGCCAGCAGCCCACCGACTGCCTACGAGCAGTACTTC. The rearrangement links TRBV7-8 to TRBJ2-7; D not resolved. Deletions cut 5 bases from V and 2 bases from J, with 10 bases between. The CDR3 covers 13 residues. CDR1 and CDR2 (germline): SGHVS, FQNEAQ.

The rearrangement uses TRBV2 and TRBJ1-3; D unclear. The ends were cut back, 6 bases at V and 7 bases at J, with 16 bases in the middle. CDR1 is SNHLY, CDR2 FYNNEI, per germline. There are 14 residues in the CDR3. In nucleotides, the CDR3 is TGTGCCAGCAGCCTGGGGAGCTTAAGGAACACCATATATTTT. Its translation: CASSLGSLRNTIYF.

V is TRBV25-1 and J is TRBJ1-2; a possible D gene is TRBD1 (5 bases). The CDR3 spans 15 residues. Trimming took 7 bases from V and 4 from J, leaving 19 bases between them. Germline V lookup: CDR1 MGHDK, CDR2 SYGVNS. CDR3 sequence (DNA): TGTGCCAGCACTATCTACGAGAGACAGTCCTATGGCTACACCTTC. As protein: CASTIYERQSYGYTF.

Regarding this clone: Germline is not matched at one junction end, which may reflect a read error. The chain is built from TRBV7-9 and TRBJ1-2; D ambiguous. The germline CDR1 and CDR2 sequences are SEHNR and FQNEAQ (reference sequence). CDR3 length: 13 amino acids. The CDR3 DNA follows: TGTTCCAGCAGCTTACCGGGGTTGAGGGGCTACACCTTC. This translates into CSSSLPGLRGYTF.

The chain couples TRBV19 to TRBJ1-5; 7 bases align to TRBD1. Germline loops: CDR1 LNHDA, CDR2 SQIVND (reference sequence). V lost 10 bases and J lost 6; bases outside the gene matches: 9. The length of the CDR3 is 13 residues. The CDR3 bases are TGTGCCACCTCAGCCCAGGGGGGTCAGCCCCAGCATTTT. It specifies CATSAQGGQPQHF.

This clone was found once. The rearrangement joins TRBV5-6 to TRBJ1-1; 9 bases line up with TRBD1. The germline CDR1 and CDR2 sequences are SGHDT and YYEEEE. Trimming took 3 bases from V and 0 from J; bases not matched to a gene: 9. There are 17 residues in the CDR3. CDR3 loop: CASSSGTGQGMNTEAFF. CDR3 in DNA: TGTGCCAGCAGCTCGGGGACGGGACAGGGAATGAACACTGAAGCTTTCTTT.

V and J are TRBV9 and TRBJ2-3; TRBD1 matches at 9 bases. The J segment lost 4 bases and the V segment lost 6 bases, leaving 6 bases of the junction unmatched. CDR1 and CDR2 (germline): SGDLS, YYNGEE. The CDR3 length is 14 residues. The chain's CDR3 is CASNLQGAADTQYF. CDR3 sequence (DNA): TGTGCCAGCAACCTACAGGGGGCGGCAGATACGCAGTATTTT.

This chain's CDR3 is CASSVGAYNEQFF. The CDR3 nucleotides are TGTGCCAGCAGCGTAGGAGCCTACAATGAGCAGTTCTTC. The chain is built from TRBV9 and TRBJ2-1; no definite D call. V lost 0 bases and J lost 2, with 3 bases in between. The CDR3 length is 13 residues. Germline V lookup: CDR1 SGDLS, CDR2 YYNGEE.

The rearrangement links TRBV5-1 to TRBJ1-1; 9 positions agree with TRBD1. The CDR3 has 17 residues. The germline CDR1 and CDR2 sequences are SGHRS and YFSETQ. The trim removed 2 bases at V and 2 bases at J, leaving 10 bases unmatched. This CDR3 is CASSFYPPGQGNTEAFF. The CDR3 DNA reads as TGCGCCAGCAGCTTTTATCCGCCGGGACAGGGTAACACTGAAGCTTTCTTT.

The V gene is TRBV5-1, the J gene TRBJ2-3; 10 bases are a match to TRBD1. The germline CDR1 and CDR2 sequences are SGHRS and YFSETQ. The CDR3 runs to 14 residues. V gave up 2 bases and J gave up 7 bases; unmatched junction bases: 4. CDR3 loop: CASSFDRGRNTQYF. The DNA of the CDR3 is TGCGCCAGCAGCTTCGACAGGGGGCGAAATACGCAGTATTTT.

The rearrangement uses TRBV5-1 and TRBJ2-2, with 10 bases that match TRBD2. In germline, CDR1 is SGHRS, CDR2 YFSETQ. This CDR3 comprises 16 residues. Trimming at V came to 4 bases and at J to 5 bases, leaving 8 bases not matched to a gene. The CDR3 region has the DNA TGCGCCAGCAGCCGGAGCGGGGGGGCCCGGACCGGGGAGCTGTTTTTT. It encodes CASSRSGGARTGELFF.

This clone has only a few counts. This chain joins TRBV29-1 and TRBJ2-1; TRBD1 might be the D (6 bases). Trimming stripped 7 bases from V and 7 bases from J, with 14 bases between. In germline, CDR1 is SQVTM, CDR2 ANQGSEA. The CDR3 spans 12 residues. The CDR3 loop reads CSAHRQVNEQFF. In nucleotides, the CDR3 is TGCAGCGCGCACCGACAGGTGAATGAGCAGTTCTTC.

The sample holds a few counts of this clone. The CDR3 sequence is CASSEGGGARAFTDTQYF. CDR3 in DNA: TGTGCCAGCAGTGAGGGGGGGGGAGCGCGGGCTTTCACAGATACGCAGTATTTT. The chain uses TRBV2 and TRBJ2-3; 7 positions agree with TRBD2. The CDR3 spans 18 residues. Germline loops: CDR1 SNHLY, CDR2 FYNNEI. After removal of 3 bases from V and 2 bases from J, the junction contained 14 bases not matched to a gene.